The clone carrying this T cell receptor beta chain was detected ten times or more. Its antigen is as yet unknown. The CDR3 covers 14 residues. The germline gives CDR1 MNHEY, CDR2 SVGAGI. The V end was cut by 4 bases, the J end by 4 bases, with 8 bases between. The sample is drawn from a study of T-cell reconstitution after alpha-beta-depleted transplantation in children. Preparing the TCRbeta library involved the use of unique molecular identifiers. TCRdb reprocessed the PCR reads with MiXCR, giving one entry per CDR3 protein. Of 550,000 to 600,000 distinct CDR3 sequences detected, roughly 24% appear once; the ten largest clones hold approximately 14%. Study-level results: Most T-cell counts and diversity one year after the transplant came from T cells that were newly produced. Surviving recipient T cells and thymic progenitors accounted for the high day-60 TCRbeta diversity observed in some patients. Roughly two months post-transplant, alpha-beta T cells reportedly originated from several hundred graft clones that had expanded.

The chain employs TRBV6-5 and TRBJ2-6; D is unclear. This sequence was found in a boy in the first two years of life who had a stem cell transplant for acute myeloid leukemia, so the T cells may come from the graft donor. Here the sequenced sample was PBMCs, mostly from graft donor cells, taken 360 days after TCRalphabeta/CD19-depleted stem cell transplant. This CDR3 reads CASSLFSGANVLTF. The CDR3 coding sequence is TGTGCCAGCAGTTTATTCTCCGGGGCCAACGTCCTGACTTTC.